This entry describes one T cell receptor (beta chain). The entry originates in a study of CD8+ T cells in alopecia areata. J was trimmed by 3 bases and V by 5 bases; bases with no gene match: 4. The CDR3 is 14 amino acids. CDR1 is SEHNR and CDR2 is FQNEAQ in the germline V gene (reference sequence). The treatment is: oral pan-JAK inhibitor, 5-10 mg twice daily. cDNA reverse transcribed from extracted RNA served as the sequencing template. Generated by immunoSEQ multiplex PCR, the TCRdb table keeps only in-frame clones and is missing some. The data contain 80,000 or so clones, around 61% of them seen just once; the ten biggest clones take up 20% to 25%.

The sequences come from CD8+ T cells sorted from blood, collected at week 24, from a patient treated with tofacitinib. The sequence was obtained from a human donor with alopecia areata. The V gene is TRBV7-9, the J gene TRBJ2-7; 10 bases align to TRBD1. The CDR3 spells CASSAGTGVYEQYF. The CDR3 DNA reads as TGTGCCAGCAGCGCCGGGACAGGGGTCTACGAGCAGTACTTC.